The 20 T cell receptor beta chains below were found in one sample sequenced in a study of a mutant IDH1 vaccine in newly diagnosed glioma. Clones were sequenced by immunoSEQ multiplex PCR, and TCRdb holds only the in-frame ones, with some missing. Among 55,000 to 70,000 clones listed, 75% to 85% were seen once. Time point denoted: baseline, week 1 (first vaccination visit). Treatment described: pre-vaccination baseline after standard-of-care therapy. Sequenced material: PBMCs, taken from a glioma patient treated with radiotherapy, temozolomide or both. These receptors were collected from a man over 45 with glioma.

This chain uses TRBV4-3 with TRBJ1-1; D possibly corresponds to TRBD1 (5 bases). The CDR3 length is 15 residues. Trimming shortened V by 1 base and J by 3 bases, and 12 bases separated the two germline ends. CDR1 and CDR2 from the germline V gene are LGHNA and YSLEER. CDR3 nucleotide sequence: TGCGCCAGCAGCCAAGGGGTCCAGGGCTACACTGAAGCTTTCTTT. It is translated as CASSQGVQGYTEAFF.

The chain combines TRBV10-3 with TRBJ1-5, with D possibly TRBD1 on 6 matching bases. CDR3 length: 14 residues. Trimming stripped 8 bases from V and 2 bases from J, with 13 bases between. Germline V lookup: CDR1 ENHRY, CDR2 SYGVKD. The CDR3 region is CAIASDRRNQPQHF. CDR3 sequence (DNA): TGTGCCATCGCATCTGACAGGCGCAATCAGCCCCAGCATTTT.

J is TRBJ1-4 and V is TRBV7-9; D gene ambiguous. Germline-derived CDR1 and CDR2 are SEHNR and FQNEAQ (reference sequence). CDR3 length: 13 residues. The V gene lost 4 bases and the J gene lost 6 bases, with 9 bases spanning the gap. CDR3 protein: CASSSLSDEKLFF. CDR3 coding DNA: TGTGCCAGCAGCTCCTTATCCGATGAAAAACTGTTTTTT.

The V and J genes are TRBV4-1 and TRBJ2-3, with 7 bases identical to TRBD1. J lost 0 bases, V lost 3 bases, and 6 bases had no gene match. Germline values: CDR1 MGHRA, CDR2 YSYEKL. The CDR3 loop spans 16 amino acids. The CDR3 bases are TGCGCCAGCAGCCAGGACAGGACCTCTAGCACAGATACGCAGTATTTT. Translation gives CASSQDRTSSTDTQYF.

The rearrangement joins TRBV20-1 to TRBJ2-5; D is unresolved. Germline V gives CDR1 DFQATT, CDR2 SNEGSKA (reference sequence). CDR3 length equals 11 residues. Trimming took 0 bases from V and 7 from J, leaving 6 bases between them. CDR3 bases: TGCAGTGCTAGAGATCGTCCGACCCAGTACTTC. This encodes CSARDRPTQYF.

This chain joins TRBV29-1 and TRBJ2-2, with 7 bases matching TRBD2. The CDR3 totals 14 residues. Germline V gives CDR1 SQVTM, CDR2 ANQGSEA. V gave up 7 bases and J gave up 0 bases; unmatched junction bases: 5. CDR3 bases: TGCAGCGCCACTAGCGCCTCGAACACCGGGGAGCTGTTTTTT. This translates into CSATSASNTGELFF.

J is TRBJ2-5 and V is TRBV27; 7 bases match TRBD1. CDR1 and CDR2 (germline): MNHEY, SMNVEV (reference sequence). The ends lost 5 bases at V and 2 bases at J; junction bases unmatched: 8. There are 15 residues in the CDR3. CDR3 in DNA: TGTGCCAGCAGTCCAGGGACAGTAGGACAAGAGACCCAGTACTTC. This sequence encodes CASSPGTVGQETQYF.

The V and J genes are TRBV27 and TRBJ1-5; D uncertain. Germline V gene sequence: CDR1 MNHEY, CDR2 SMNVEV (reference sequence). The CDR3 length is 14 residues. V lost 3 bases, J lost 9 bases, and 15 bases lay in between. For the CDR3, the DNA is TGTGCCAGCAGTTTCTCGGACGGTGCTGGGCCCCAGCATTTT. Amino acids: CASSFSDGAGPQHF.

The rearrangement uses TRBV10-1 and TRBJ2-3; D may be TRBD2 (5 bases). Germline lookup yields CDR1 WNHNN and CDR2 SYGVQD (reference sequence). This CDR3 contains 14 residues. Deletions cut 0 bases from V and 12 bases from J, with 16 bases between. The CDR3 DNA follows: TGCGCCAGCAGTGAGTCGAGGGCCCGGACGTTTCAGTATTTT. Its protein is CASSESRARTFQYF.

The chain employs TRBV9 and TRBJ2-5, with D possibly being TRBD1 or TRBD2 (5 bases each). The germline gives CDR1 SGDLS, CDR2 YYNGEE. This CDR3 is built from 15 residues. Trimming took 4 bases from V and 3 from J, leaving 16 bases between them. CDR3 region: CASSPVGDLKETQYF. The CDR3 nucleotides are TGTGCCAGCAGCCCGGTCGGGGACCTGAAAGAGACCCAGTACTTC.

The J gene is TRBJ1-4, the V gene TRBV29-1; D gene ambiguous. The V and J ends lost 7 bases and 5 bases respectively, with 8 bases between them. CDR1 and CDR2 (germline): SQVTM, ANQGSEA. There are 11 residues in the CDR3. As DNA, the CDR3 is TGCAGCGCCCGTGAAAATGAAAAACTGTTTTTT. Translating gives CSARENEKLFF.

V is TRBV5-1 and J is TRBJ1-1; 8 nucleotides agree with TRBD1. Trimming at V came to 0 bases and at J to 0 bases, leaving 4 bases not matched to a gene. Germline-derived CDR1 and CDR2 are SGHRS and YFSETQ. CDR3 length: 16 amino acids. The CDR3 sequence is CASSLALDRVNTEAFF. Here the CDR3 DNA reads TGCGCCAGCAGCTTGGCCCTGGACAGGGTGAACACTGAAGCTTTCTTT.

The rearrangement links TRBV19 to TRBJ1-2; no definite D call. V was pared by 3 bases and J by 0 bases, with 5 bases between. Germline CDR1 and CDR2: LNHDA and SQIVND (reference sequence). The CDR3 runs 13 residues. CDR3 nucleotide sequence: TGTGCCAGTAGTATGGATCCTAACTATGGCTACACCTTC. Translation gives CASSMDPNYGYTF.

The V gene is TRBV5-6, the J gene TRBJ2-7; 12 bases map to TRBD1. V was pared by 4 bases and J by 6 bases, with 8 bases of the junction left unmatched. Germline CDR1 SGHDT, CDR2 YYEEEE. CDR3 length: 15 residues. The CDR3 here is CASSAGTGGFGEQYF. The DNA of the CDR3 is TGTGCCAGCAGCGCCGGGACAGGGGGCTTTGGCGAGCAGTACTTC.

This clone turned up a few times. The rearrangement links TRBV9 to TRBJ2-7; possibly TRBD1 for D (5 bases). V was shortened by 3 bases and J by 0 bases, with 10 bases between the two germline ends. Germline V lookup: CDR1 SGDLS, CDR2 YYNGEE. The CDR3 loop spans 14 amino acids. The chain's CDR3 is CASSGDSSSYEQYF. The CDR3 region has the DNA TGTGCCAGCAGCGGAGACAGTTCCTCCTACGAGCAGTACTTC.

The CDR3 region is CASSPASGNTDTQYF. The CDR3 coding sequence is TGTGCCAGCAGCCCCGCTAGCGGAAACACAGATACGCAGTATTTT. The chain combines TRBV5-5 with TRBJ2-3; 7 nucleotides line up with TRBD2. This CDR3 has 15 residues. The trim removed 4 bases at V and 2 bases at J, leaving 7 bases unmatched. The germline V gene has CDR1 SGHKS and CDR2 YYEKEE (reference sequence).

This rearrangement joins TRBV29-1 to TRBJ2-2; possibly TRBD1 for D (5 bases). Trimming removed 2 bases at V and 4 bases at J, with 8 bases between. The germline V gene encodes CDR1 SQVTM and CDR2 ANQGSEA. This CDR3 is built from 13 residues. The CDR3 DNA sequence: TGCAGCGTTGAAAGCCAGGGCACCGGGGAGCTGTTTTTT. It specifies CSVESQGTGELFF.

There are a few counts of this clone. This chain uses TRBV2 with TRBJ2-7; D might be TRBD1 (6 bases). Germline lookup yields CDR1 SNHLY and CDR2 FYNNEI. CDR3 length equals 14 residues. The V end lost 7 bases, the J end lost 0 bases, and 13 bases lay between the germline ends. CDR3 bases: TGTGCCAGCACCCGGGACACCGGCTCCTACGAGCAGTACTTC. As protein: CASTRDTGSYEQYF.

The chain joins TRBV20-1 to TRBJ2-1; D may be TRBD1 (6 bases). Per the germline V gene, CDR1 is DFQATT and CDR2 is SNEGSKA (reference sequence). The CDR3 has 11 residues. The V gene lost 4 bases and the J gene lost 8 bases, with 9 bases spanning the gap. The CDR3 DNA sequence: TGCAGTGCTATAAACAGGGATGAGCAGTTCTTC. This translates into CSAINRDEQFF.

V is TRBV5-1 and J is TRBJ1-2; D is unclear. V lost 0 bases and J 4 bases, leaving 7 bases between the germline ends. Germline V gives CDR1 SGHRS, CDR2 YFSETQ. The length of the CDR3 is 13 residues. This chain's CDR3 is CASSLDGPYGYTF. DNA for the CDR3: TGCGCCAGCAGCTTGGACGGCCCCTATGGCTACACCTTC.